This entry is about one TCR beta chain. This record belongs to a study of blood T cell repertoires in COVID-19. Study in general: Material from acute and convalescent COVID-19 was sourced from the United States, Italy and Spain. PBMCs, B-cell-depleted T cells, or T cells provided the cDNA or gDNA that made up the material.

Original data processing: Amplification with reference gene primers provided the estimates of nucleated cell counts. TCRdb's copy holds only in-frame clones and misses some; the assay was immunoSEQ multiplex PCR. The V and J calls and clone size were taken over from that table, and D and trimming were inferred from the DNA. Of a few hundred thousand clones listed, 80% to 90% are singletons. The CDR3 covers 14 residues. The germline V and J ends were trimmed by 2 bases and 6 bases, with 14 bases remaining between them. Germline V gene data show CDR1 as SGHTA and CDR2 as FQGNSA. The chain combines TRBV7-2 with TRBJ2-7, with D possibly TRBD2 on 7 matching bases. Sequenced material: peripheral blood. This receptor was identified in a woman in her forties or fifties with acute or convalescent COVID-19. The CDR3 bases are TGTGCCAGCAGCTTATCCAGGGGAGGGGGCGAGCAGTACTTC. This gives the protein CASSLSRGGGEQYF.